A selection of T cell receptor beta chains follows, all from one sample in a study of cytomegalovirus exposure and HLA in healthy donors. Sequencing used immunoSEQ multiplex PCR; TCRdb keeps in-frame clones, though not all of them. The profile covers 120,000 to 150,000 clones, with 70% to 80% appearing a single time and 1.5% to 2% taken by the ten largest. The specimen was PBMCs. The receptors originated from a female donor in good health and CMV-seronegative. CDR3s leave out the opening cysteine and the closing phenylalanine or tryptophan.

>TRBV9
ASSPFRGNTEAF
>TRBV5-4
ASSLERTGPGNSPLH
>TRBV11-2
ASSTQGQANTEAF
>TRBV28
ASTFVTGGHNEQF
>TRBV7-6
ASSLLASGGDHPYNEQF
>TRBV28
ASSPPGQYNSPLH
>TRBV27
ASRIGALNEQF
>TRBV6-5
ASSLSGSGNTIY
>TRBV27
ASSSGTNTEAF
>TRBV25-1
ASGTGPAYEQY
>TRBV30
AWSVGGNYEQY
>TRBV27
ASSFMRERTYEQY
>TRBV10-1
ASSPWSGRVTDTQY
>TRBV30
AWRGLAGRNTGELF
>TRBV4-1
ASSESTAYNEQF
>TRBV10-3
AISESTLGVHEQF
>TRBV6-6
ASGTKTYEQY
>TRBV11-2
ASSHRQANQPQH
>TRBV15
ATSRDRDSDTQY
>TRBV14
ASSQETSGYTGELF
>TRBV12-5
ASGLAGQGGQPQH
>TRBV7-7
ASSSGLARNEQF
>TRBV6-5
ASSQSGANVLT
>TRBV9
ASSADTVRSYEQY
>TRBV4-1
ASSQGPSHTDTQY
>TRBV9
ASSVEGGGTDTQY
>TRBV6-1
ASSDGQAYDYGYT
>TRBV28
ASSLSGTAQETQY
>TRBV11-2
ASSFLTVGNTIY
>TRBV9
ASCKGERTDTQY
>TRBV27
ASSSQPGTGNEKLF
>TRBV19
ASISRPGTGAYNEQF
>TRBV5-1
ASSLGTSGNFGADTQY
>TRBV6-6
ASSYDSTEAF
>TRBV5-1
ASTFGGGYNEQF
>TRBV5-1
ASSKDRPAGTEAF
>TRBV11-1
ASSLGTPRGSYEQY
>TRBV28
ASSTGGRDAF
>TRBV14
ASSFPNADHRGHGYT
>TRBV11-2
ASSLSRTEAF
>TRBV11-2
ASSARQSSGANVLT
>TRBV7-9
ASSPSTGALETQY
>TRBV5-8
ASSLALDSNPQTYEQY
>TRBV6-1
ASSEYRATGELF
>TRBV28
ASSTTRSEKLF
>TRBV6-1
ASSESGGERGYT
>TRBV13
ASSPQQRDRGNEQY
>TRBV4-2
ASSQVGTSAKNIQY
>TRBV29-1
SVEVGGRYEQY
>TRBV27
ASNAGTGPLLAIDEQF
>TRBV30
AWEGGGGNQPQH
>TRBV11-3
ASSPEGGVDTQY
>TRBV5-5
ASSLLGTGMTNEKLF
>TRBV19
ASSIIRDSLNSPLH
>TRBV6-1
ASTGGTEAF
>TRBV7-8
ASSLLAGGHNEQF
>TRBV6-1
AGEGTSGSYNEQF
>TRBV27
ASSYGGDRGFYGFSLEQF